Sequencing of this T cell receptor beta chain was carried out in a study of shared clonotypes between healthy human individuals (TCRdb year 2020). Turning to the overall study: The cohort included three men and two women between 18 and 49 years of age. Per donor, three plates each were used for CD4 naive and CD4 memory, two for CD8 naive, and one for CD8 memory. To estimate repertoire size and how much clonotypes are shared between individuals, the study performed deep sequencing of blood TCR repertoires from roughly five healthy adults. Libraries were prepared and TCR repertoires were sequenced by different laboratories using diverse techniques, in order to increase sequencing depth and limit assay-specific biases. Each donor's leukapheresis produced roughly between about 0.8 and 8.9 billion PBMCs.

TCR CDR3 regions were amplified from genomic DNA by multiplex PCR using the deep immunoSEQ assay. Extracted genomic DNA from each cell subset was spread evenly across all wells of several immunoSEQ 96-well plates, with each plate serving as a replicate. For sorted subsets, each replicate PCR was loaded with 200 ng genomic DNA, equivalent to 25,000 to 35,000 T cell genomes. Purified libraries were measured with a Qubit 3.0 fluorometer, size-checked on a Bioanalyzer 2100, and measured again with the KAPA Library Quantification kit. Every immunoSEQ 96-well plate was sequenced on a separate single-read 150-cycle Illumina NextSeq 550 flow cell. Turning to the authors' computational methods: Because the immunoSEQ output included only junctional sequences and no quality scores, the filtering could not be the same as the filtering used for full-length reads. Sequences were annotated with PyIR, a Python wrapper for IgBLAST v1.9, and V/J genes and CDR3 were assigned using IMGT germline references. Reads were removed for weak V/J assignments (E-value above 1e-6), missing CDR3, stop codons, out-of-frame junctions, or ambiguous translated residues. V3J clonotypes were defined as sequences sharing the same inferred V gene, J gene, and CDR3 amino acid sequence. Percentage overlap between repertoires was computed as shared unique clonotypes divided by the size of the smaller repertoire. Repertoire richness was assessed with RTK rarefaction, the Chao1 estimator, and Recon v2.1 estimates of unobserved clonotypes. Generation probabilities were computed with OLGA for all TCRbeta clonotypes obtained by the gDNA method from a few donors. TCRdb obtained this table from immuneACCESS and retained in-frame rearrangements with V and J assigned. These tables miss some clones; where compared with another copy, unresolved V genes account for less than half of the shortfall, and the remainder is unexplained. D and trimming come from the DNA, and the V and J calls and clone size come from that table. This sample holds about 2.3 million clones; approximately 93% were observed only once. The ten largest clonotypes hold under 0.45% of the sample.

Donors were healthy HIV-negative adults with no recently reported acute infections or vaccinations. Only Caucasian adults living in Nashville, Tennessee, USA were represented among the donors. CD4+ T cells were enriched by magnetic negative selection, after which naive cells were positively selected on CD45RA and the negative fraction was taken as the memory subset. After blood collection by leukapheresis, PBMCs were isolated using Ficoll-Histopaque density gradient centrifugation and then cryopreserved in the vapor phase of liquid nitrogen. Analytical flow cytometry was used to check the purity and quantity of every magnetically sorted T cell population. From each sorted fraction, genomic DNA was isolated and quantified by UV absorbance on a Nanodrop 2000c. Study-wide findings and limitations: About 5% of naive CD4, 3.5% of naive CD8, approximately 2% of memory CD4, and 0.35% to 0.5% of memory CD8 clonotypes were shared across four donors. Incomplete sequencing was indicated by rarefaction of sorted-subset datasets, despite the large sequencing depth. The small number of donors limited the genetic and exposure-history diversity represented. Only blood was sampled, and tissue TCR repertoires likely differ from those in blood. Larger estimated clonotype richness was generally found for naive subsets than for memory subsets. Clonotypes shared by all four sorted-subset donors showed higher generation probabilities than non-shared clonotypes. Pairwise subsampling led to the expectation that sequencing depth would affect the degree of clonotype sharing among donors.

Regarding this clone: The specificity of this receptor is unknown. It has no much larger one-base neighbor in the sample; base qualities were not kept. Other nucleotide sequences in the sample specify the same CDR3.

The CDR3 holds 15 amino acids from the cysteine to the phenylalanine. The DNA shown is the 45-base CDR3, in frame from base 1. The V and J ends are trimmed by 0 bases and 7 bases, leaving 12 bases between them. CDR1 MNHEY and CDR2 SVGAGI are derived from the germline V gene. The specimen was naive CD4+ T cells from PBMCs. The cell subset or site label, read with the paper, signifies: CD45RA+ positively selected. This receptor was identified in a man in his late teens or twenties in good health. Some clones in this sample may be carry-over from other donors' samples. The chain couples TRBV6-5 to TRBJ1-4; matching of 6 bases hints at TRBD1 as the D gene. The DNA sequence follows: TGTGCCAGCAGTTACTCAGCGGGGGCGAGTGAAAAACTGTTTTTT. It codes for CASSYSAGASEKLFF.